The 32 T cell receptor beta chains below were found in one sample sequenced in a study of blood T cell repertoires in COVID-19. Generated by immunoSEQ multiplex PCR, the TCRdb table keeps only in-frame clones and is missing some. The sample lists around 180,000 clones, roughly nine tenths occurring once. Input material: peripheral blood. Every receptor here comes from a woman aged 25-40 years with active or convalescent COVID-19.

The chain is built from TRBV30 and TRBJ1-5, with D maybe TRBD1 (6 bases). The V gene's germline CDR1 is GTSNPN and CDR2 SVGIG (reference sequence). The CDR3 contains 16 residues. The V gene lost 1 base and the J gene lost 2 bases, with 15 bases spanning the gap. The CDR3 spells CAWSARDIRGNQPQHF. The CDR3 DNA is TGTGCCTGGAGTGCTCGGGACATTCGAGGCAATCAGCCCCAGCATTTT.

The rearrangement links TRBV28 to TRBJ1-1; tentative D call: TRBD1 (6 bases). In germline, CDR1 is MDHEN, CDR2 SYDVKM. V was shortened by 6 bases and J by 4 bases, with 18 bases between the two germline ends. The CDR3 contains 15 residues. As DNA, the CDR3 is TGTGCCAGCAGCTCGACCGGGACAAGGGGCACTGAAGCTTTCTTT. The encoded protein is CASSSTGTRGTEAFF.

This chain connects TRBV9 to TRBJ1-1; possible D gene TRBD1, 5 bases. The CDR3 runs 14 residues. With 0 bases removed from V and 4 bases from J, the gap between germline ends came to 10 bases. Germline V lookup: CDR1 SGDLS, CDR2 YYNGEE. CDR3 loop: CASSVGGKGTEAFF. CDR3 in DNA: TGTGCCAGCAGCGTAGGGGGCAAGGGCACTGAAGCTTTCTTT.

The V gene is TRBV2, the J gene TRBJ1-2; possible D gene TRBD1, 5 bases. The CDR3 covers 14 residues. Trimming shortened V by 6 bases and J by 7 bases, and 18 bases separated the two germline ends. CDR1 is SNHLY, CDR2 FYNNEI, per germline. In DNA form, the CDR3 reads TGTGCCAGCAGCCGGGACTCCCTCTCGGGTGGCTACACCTTC. This codes for CASSRDSLSGGYTF. The full variable domain, rest sourced from reference TRBV2 and TRBJ1-2, is EPEVTQTPSHQVTQMGQEVILRCVPISNHLYFYWYRQILGQKVEFLVSFYNNEISEKSEIFDDQFSVERPDGSNFTLKIRSTKLEDSAMYFCASSRDSLSGGYTFGSGTRLTVV.

The chain is built from TRBV18 and TRBJ2-1, with 14 bases fitting TRBD2. The CDR3 is 20 amino acids. With 0 bases clipped from V and 6 bases from J, the junction kept 13 bases outside the gene matches. Per the germline V gene, CDR1 is KGHSH and CDR2 is LQKENI. CDR3 coding DNA: TGTGCCAGCTCACCACCGGGACTAGCGGGAGTTTCAATGGGGGGCAATGAGCAGTTCTTC. It translates to CASSPPGLAGVSMGGNEQFF.

The genes are TRBV6-2 or TRBV6-3 and TRBJ2-5; D uncertain. The CDR3 is 17 amino acids. The V gene's germline CDR1 is MNHEY and CDR2 SVGEGT. V was shortened by 0 bases and J by 0 bases, with 14 bases between the two germline ends. CDR3 sequence: CASSYSIVEAYQETQYF. The CDR3, as DNA: TGTGCCAGCAGTTACTCGATCGTCGAGGCCTACCAAGAGACCCAGTACTTC.

The chain joins TRBV9 to TRBJ2-3; TRBD2 matches 8 bases. CDR3 length equals 21 residues. Looked up from germline, CDR1 is SGDLS and CDR2 is YYNGEE. J gave up 6 bases and V 0 bases, and 24 bases lay outside the gene matches. The CDR3 region has the DNA TGTGCCAGCAGCGTAGCTAACGGTCAGCTGTCCGGGGGGGCCGGTAGGGATACGCAGTATTTT. It codes for CASSVANGQLSGGAGRDTQYF.

V gene TRBV30 combines with J gene TRBJ2-2; possible D gene TRBD2, 6 bases. Trimming pared 3 bases from V and 0 bases from J, leaving 8 bases between. This CDR3 spans 14 amino acids. Per germline, CDR1 GTSNPN and CDR2 SVGIG (reference sequence). The CDR3 loop is CAWRLATNTGELFF. The CDR3 bases are TGTGCCTGGAGACTAGCCACGAACACCGGGGAGCTGTTTTTT.

The gene calls are TRBV12-3 or TRBV12-4 and TRBJ2-7; D gene unclear. This CDR3 region has 13 residues. Trimming took off 1 base at V and 3 bases at J, with 7 bases between the two ends. CDR3 protein: CASSLGANYEQYF. DNA for the CDR3: TGTGCCAGCAGTTTAGGGGCGAACTACGAGCAGTACTTC.

The V and J genes are TRBV9 and TRBJ1-1, with TRBD1 matching 8 bases. V lost 3 bases and J lost 9; bases outside the gene matches: 4. The CDR3 spans 12 residues. CDR1 is SGDLS and CDR2 is YYNGEE in the germline V gene. This chain's CDR3 is CASSATGAQAFF. CDR3 in DNA: TGTGCCAGCAGCGCGACAGGGGCACAAGCTTTCTTT.

The chain uses TRBV24-1 and TRBJ2-2, with a tentative D call TRBD2 (5 bases). Germline V gene data show CDR1 as KGHDR and CDR2 as SFDVKD. V lost 3 bases, J lost 2 bases, and 18 bases lay in between. CDR3 size: 18 residues. CDR3 residues: CATSDETVRAGNTGELFF. The CDR3 coding sequence is TGTGCCACCAGTGATGAAACGGTGCGGGCGGGTAACACCGGGGAGCTGTTTTTT.

V is TRBV30 and J is TRBJ2-1; D not certain. V was shortened by 4 bases and J by 0 bases, with 19 bases between the two germline ends. This CDR3 spans 17 amino acids. The germline gives CDR1 GTSNPN, CDR2 SVGIG (reference sequence). The CDR3 nucleotides are TGTGCCTGGACCCCCCCTTCATATTCGAGCTCCTACAATGAGCAGTTCTTC. This sequence encodes CAWTPPSYSSSYNEQFF.

This clone was observed once. The chain combines TRBV13 with TRBJ2-7; 11 bases align to TRBD1. The CDR3 is 16 amino acids. The germline V gene has CDR1 PRHDT and CDR2 FYEKMQ (reference sequence). Trimming cost V 4 bases and J 7 bases; bases outside gene matches: 12. The CDR3: CASSYAGGTGGKEQYF. The CDR3 bases are TGTGCCAGCAGCTACGCCGGAGGGACAGGGGGGAAGGAGCAGTACTTC.

This sequence joins TRBV28 and TRBJ1-2, with 11 bases matching TRBD1. CDR1 MDHEN and CDR2 SYDVKM come from the germline V gene. Trimming at V came to 5 bases and at J to 8 bases, leaving 10 bases not matched to a gene. This CDR3 is built from 15 residues. CDR3 protein: CASSTSGTGGKGYTF. In DNA form, the CDR3 reads TGTGCCAGCAGTACCTCCGGGACAGGGGGAAAGGGCTACACCTTC.

This clone appeared a few times. The chain has TRBV30 and TRBJ2-7; D unclear. Germline assignment: CDR1 GTSNPN and CDR2 SVGIG (reference sequence). The CDR3 runs to 14 residues. Trimming took 0 bases from V and 0 from J, leaving 9 bases between them. The CDR3 DNA sequence: TGTGCCTGGAGTGTGGGTGCAGGCTCCTACGAGCAGTACTTC. Protein sequence: CAWSVGAGSYEQYF. The full variable domain, in which reference TRBV30 and TRBJ2-7 provide the parts outside the CDR3, is SQTIHQWPATLVQPVGSPLSLECTVEGTSNPNLYWYRQAAGRGLQLLFYSVGIGQISSEVPQNLSASRPQDRQFILSSKKLLLSDSGFYLCAWSVGAGSYEQYFGPGTRLTVT.

The V call is TRBV18, the J call TRBJ2-7; 9 bases match TRBD2. The CDR3 contains 16 residues. V gave up 0 bases and J gave up 1 base; unmatched junction bases: 4. The V gene's germline CDR1 is KGHSH and CDR2 LQKENI. The chain's CDR3 is CASSPPGLAGSYEQYF. The CDR3 nucleotides are TGTGCCAGCTCACCACCGGGGCTAGCGGGATCCTACGAGCAGTACTTC.

CDR3 sequence (DNA): TGTGCCACCAGCCCCCGGGGTGGTTGGTCTAACTATGGCTACACCTTC. Translating it yields CATSPRGGWSNYGYTF. The chain uses TRBV15 and TRBJ1-2; D remains unclear. Per the germline V gene, CDR1 is LNHNV and CDR2 is YYDKDF (reference sequence). The CDR3 has 16 amino acids. V dropped 5 bases and J dropped 0 bases, with 16 bases sitting between them.

The chain has TRBV27 and TRBJ2-5, with TRBD1 matching over 10 bases. The germline CDR1 and CDR2 sequences are MNHEY and SMNVEV (reference sequence). CDR3 length equals 15 residues. With 5 bases clipped from V and 4 bases from J, the junction kept 7 bases outside the gene matches. The CDR3 is CASSPRDRGSETQYF. The DNA for the CDR3 is TGTGCCAGCAGTCCGAGGGACAGGGGATCAGAGACCCAGTACTTC.

The rearrangement uses TRBV5-6 and TRBJ1-2; D possibly corresponds to TRBD1 (5 bases). The germline V and J ends were trimmed by 0 bases and 5 bases, with 14 bases remaining between them. CDR1 is SGHDT and CDR2 is YYEEEE in the germline V gene. This CDR3 region has 15 residues. The CDR3 DNA reads TGTGCCAGCAGCTTGGTTGGGGGGGTCGAGTATGGCTACACCTTC. Translating gives CASSLVGGVEYGYTF. Based on the CDR3 plus reference TRBV5-6 and TRBJ1-2, the full variable domain is DAGVTQSPTHLIKTRGQQVTLRCSPKSGHDTVSWYQQALGQGPQFIFQYYEEEERQRGNFPDRFSGHQFPNYSSELNVNALLLGDSALYLCASSLVGGVEYGYTFGSGTRLTVV.

V usage is TRBV28 and J usage is TRBJ1-5; D remains unclear. Trimming cost V 2 bases and J 4 bases, with 15 bases left between them. Germline values: CDR1 MDHEN, CDR2 SYDVKM. CDR3 length: 16 amino acids. The CDR3 nucleotides read TGTGCCAGCAGTTTACCTCGTGTAGTCCCAAATCAGCCCCAGCATTTT. Its protein product is CASSLPRVVPNQPQHF. The variable domain in full, completed from reference TRBV28 and TRBJ1-5, reads DVKVTQSSRYLVKRTGEKVFLECVQDMDHENMFWYRQDPGLGLRLIYFSYDVKMKEKGDIPEGYSVSREKKERFSLILESASTNQTSMYLCASSLPRVVPNQPQHFGDGTRLSIL.

J is TRBJ2-4 and V is TRBV11-2; 12 bases are shared with TRBD2. Germline V lookup: CDR1 SGHAT, CDR2 FQNNGV. J lost 10 bases, V lost 3 bases, and 7 bases had no gene match. This CDR3 is 15 amino acids long. This CDR3 reads CASSFRTSGTGIQYF. As DNA, the CDR3 is TGTGCCAGCAGCTTTCGGACTAGCGGGACTGGGATTCAGTACTTC.

The chain carries TRBV5-8 and TRBJ2-2; a possible D gene is TRBD2 (6 bases). The germline V and J ends were trimmed by 3 bases and 3 bases, with 9 bases remaining between them. Per the germline V gene, CDR1 is SGHTS and CDR2 is YDEGEE. The CDR3 covers 14 residues. This CDR3 reads CASSSGLYTGELFF. CDR3 coding DNA: TGTGCCAGCAGCTCGGGACTGTACACCGGGGAGCTGTTTTTT.

The V gene is TRBV4-1, the J gene TRBJ2-3; 8 positions match TRBD2. The junction had 2 bases not matched to a gene; V was cut back by 2 bases and J by 1 base. CDR1 is MGHRA, CDR2 YSYEKL, per germline. This CDR3 has 15 amino acids. CDR3 protein: CASSQTSGGTDTQYF. DNA for the CDR3: TGCGCCAGCAGCCAAACTAGCGGAGGCACAGATACGCAGTATTTT.

The CDR3 here is CASRAGSNDEQFF. DNA of the CDR3: TGCGCCAGCAGGGCCGGGAGTAATGATGAGCAGTTCTTC. The gene calls are TRBV5-1 and TRBJ2-1; D is perhaps TRBD2 (6 bases). The V gene lost 5 bases and the J gene lost 8 bases, with 14 bases spanning the gap. The germline V gene encodes CDR1 SGHRS and CDR2 YFSETQ. The CDR3 has 13 residues.

V usage is TRBV5-1 and J usage is TRBJ2-1, with 8 bases lining up with TRBD2. The trim removed 2 bases at V and 5 bases at J, leaving 6 bases unmatched. The germline gives CDR1 SGHRS, CDR2 YFSETQ. The CDR3 totals 15 residues. The CDR3 DNA reads TGCGCCAGCAGCTTTACTAGCGGACCGAACAATGAGCAGTTCTTC. Its translation is CASSFTSGPNNEQFF.

The V and J genes are TRBV24-1 and TRBJ1-1; 8 nucleotides agree with TRBD1. The CDR3 loop spans 15 amino acids. The junction had 5 bases not matched to a gene; V was cut back by 2 bases and J by 4 bases. The germline V gene encodes CDR1 KGHDR and CDR2 SFDVKD. The CDR3 reads CATSDWGQAITEAFF. For the CDR3, the DNA is TGTGCCACCAGTGATTGGGGACAGGCGATCACTGAAGCTTTCTTT.

This sequence joins TRBV28 and TRBJ1-5; tentative D call: TRBD1 (5 bases). V was clipped by 6 bases and J by 4 bases, with 13 bases between them. The V gene's germline CDR1 is MDHEN and CDR2 SYDVKM. The CDR3 sequence is 14 residues long. DNA for the CDR3: TGTGCCAGCAGGCCACTGGGGCTAAATCAGCCCCAGCATTTT. Amino acid sequence: CASRPLGLNQPQHF. Based on the CDR3 plus reference TRBV28 and TRBJ1-5, the full variable domain is DVKVTQSSRYLVKRTGEKVFLECVQDMDHENMFWYRQDPGLGLRLIYFSYDVKMKEKGDIPEGYSVSREKKERFSLILESASTNQTSMYLCASRPLGLNQPQHFGDGTRLSIL.

The CDR3 DNA follows: TGTGCCAGCAGTTTATCGGGGATCGGCAGGGGGTCCTACAATGAGCAGTTCTTC. Protein product: CASSLSGIGRGSYNEQFF. The chain recombines TRBV28 with TRBJ2-1, with 7 bases identical to TRBD1. V dropped 1 base and J dropped 1; count of bases not matched to a gene: 10. Germline CDR1 MDHEN, CDR2 SYDVKM. CDR3 length: 18 residues.

CDR3: CATSDQGLAGTDTQYF. CDR3 sequence (DNA): TGTGCCACCAGTGACCAGGGACTAGCGGGCACAGATACGCAGTATTTT. The gene calls are TRBV24-1 and TRBJ2-3, with 11 bases lining up with TRBD2. There are 16 residues in the CDR3. The junction had 3 bases not matched to a gene; V was cut back by 4 bases and J by 1 base. The germline V gene encodes CDR1 KGHDR and CDR2 SFDVKD.

This rearrangement joins TRBV6-5 to TRBJ1-4, with 9 bases lining up with TRBD1. J gave up 8 bases and V 4 bases, and 8 bases lay outside the gene matches. Per the germline V gene, CDR1 is MNHEY and CDR2 is SVGAGI. The CDR3 sequence is 15 residues long. The CDR3: CASSSTGGKREKLFF. The DNA for the CDR3 is TGTGCCAGCAGTTCGACAGGGGGGAAAAGAGAAAAACTGTTTTTT.

V is TRBV18 and J is TRBJ1-1, with a weak D call TRBD1 (5 bases). CDR3 length: 16 residues. Trimming stripped 0 bases from V and 3 bases from J, with 14 bases between. In germline, CDR1 is KGHSH, CDR2 LQKENI. The CDR3 coding sequence is TGTGCCAGCTCACCACCGGCCGCGGGGCGGGACACTGAAGCTTTCTTT. The encoded protein is CASSPPAAGRDTEAFF. The variable domain in full, completed from reference TRBV18 and TRBJ1-1, reads NAGVMQNPRHLVRRRGQEARLRCSPMKGHSHVYWYRQLPEEGLKFMVYLQKENIIDESGMPKERFSAEFPKEGPSILRIQQVVRGDSAAYFCASSPPAAGRDTEAFFGQGTRLTVV.

The rearrangement links TRBV25-1 to TRBJ1-6; D call uncertain. Trimming removed 3 bases at V and 0 bases at J, with 9 bases between. This CDR3 comprises 16 residues. Germline V lookup: CDR1 MGHDK, CDR2 SYGVNS. The DNA for the CDR3 is TGTGCCAGCAGTGACCCTTTTAGCTCCTATAATTCACCCCTCCACTTT. Residues: CASSDPFSSYNSPLHF.